This T cell receptor (beta chain) was recorded in a study of identical twins. This CDR3 region has 15 residues. V was trimmed by 6 bases and J by 4 bases, leaving 18 bases between them. Worth noting for this clonotype: What it binds is not known.

Study-level results: Abundant cord blood beta clonotypes carried fewer insertions; memory repertoires showed none.

Via MiXCR, TCRdb re-called the 5' RACE reads, giving one row per CDR3 protein. The data show approximately 890,000 distinct CDR3 sequences, roughly an eighth seen once. The same data also went into a second study, on yellow fever vaccine responses in identical twins.

Sequences were obtained from PBMCs. The sequence derives from a woman aged 18-35 years in good health. The chain joins TRBV12-3 or TRBV12-4 to TRBJ2-5; D is tentatively TRBD1 or TRBD2 (7 bases each). For the CDR3, the DNA is TGTGCCAGCAGATCCCCAGGGGGAGGGTTAGAGACCCAGTACTTC. This encodes CASRSPGGGLETQYF.